The TCR beta chain described here comes from a study of graft-versus-host responses after intestinal transplantation. Study context: Multivisceral, liver-intestinal, or isolated intestinal grafts were transplanted into recipients. Tacrolimus plus steroids were given to all recipients for about 3 years, preceded by anti-thymocyte globulin induction.

Points on this clone: The antigen is not known.

General study findings and limits: GvH clones detected in recipient marrow included some appearing first in ileum or blood.

Generated by immunoSEQ multiplex PCR, the TCRdb table keeps only in-frame clones and is missing some. This table has some 120,000 clones, 90% to 95% appearing once. CDR3 length: 16 residues. The junction had 9 bases not matched to a gene; V was cut back by 6 bases and J by 2 bases. The germline CDR1 and CDR2 sequences are MGHDK and SYGVNS. The sequence derives from a human donor who was the organ donor for an intestinal transplant. Sequenced material: unstimulated CD8+ T cells sorted from spleen or lymph node cells, taken before transplant. The chain has TRBV25-1 and TRBJ2-3; 9 bases line up with TRBD1. The CDR3 loop is CASRKFGQGPTDTQYF. The CDR3 DNA reads as TGTGCCAGCAGAAAATTCGGACAGGGGCCCACAGATACGCAGTATTTT.